This TCR beta chain was recorded in a study of T-cell reconstitution after alpha-beta-depleted transplantation in children. Germline V CDR1 and CDR2: SQVTM, ANQGSEA. There are 13 residues in the CDR3. Trimming took 4 bases from V and 7 from J, leaving 14 bases between them. This clonotype showed up many times. The antigen is not known. General observations from the study: It was reported that alpha-beta T cells came from several hundred expanded graft clones (about two months after transplant). Newly produced T cells mostly provided counts and TCRbeta diversity after one year, as hyperexpanded clones declined. Some patients' high day-60 TCRbeta diversity was attributed to recipient cells surviving conditioning.

Preparation of the TCRbeta library used unique molecular identifiers. TCRdb passed the PCR reads through MiXCR, listing each CDR3 protein once. The sample has around 270,000 distinct CDR3 sequences; roughly a tenth are singletons. Sequenced here: PBMCs, sampled before TCRalphabeta/CD19-depleted stem cell transplant. The source of this sequence is a boy younger than two with acute myeloid leukemia, due to receive a stem cell transplant. The rearrangement joins TRBV29-1 to TRBJ1-5; D possibly corresponds to TRBD1 (6 bases). CDR3 DNA: TGCAGCGTTGGGGTGGGGGCTGGGCAGCCCCAGCATTTT. This translates into CSVGVGAGQPQHF.